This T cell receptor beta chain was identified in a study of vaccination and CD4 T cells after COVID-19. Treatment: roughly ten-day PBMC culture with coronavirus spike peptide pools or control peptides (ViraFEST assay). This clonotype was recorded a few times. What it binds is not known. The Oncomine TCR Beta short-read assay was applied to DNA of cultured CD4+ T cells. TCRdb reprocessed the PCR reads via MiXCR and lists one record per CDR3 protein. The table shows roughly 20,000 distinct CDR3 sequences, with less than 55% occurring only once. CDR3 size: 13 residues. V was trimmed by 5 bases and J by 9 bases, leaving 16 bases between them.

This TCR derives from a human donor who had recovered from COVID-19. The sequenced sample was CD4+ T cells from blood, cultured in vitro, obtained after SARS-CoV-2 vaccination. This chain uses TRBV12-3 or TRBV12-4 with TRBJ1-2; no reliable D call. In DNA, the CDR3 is TGTGCCAGCAGTATTGACGGGGAAAGAAGCTACACCTTC. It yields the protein CASSIDGERSYTF.